The next 6 T cell receptor beta chains were all read from a single sample in a study of control samples from healthy donors and cancer patients. TCRdb's copy holds only in-frame clones and misses some; the assay was immunoSEQ multiplex PCR. The data hold more than 100,000 clones, with around 89% observed a single time. What was sequenced was PBMCs. These receptors all come from a man between 60 and 70 years old with lung cancer.

The genes are TRBV5-1 and TRBJ1-1; TRBD1 aligns across 7 bases. Looked up from germline, CDR1 is SGHRS and CDR2 is YFSETQ. The CDR3 sequence is 15 residues long. The V gene end was trimmed by 4 bases and the J gene end by 1 base; junction bases not matched to a gene: 7. The CDR3 protein is CASSGGQNQNTEAFF. DNA for the CDR3: TGCGCCAGCAGCGGGGGACAGAACCAGAACACTGAAGCTTTCTTT.

A few counts support this clone. The chain is built from TRBV20-1 and TRBJ2-3; D is undetermined. Trimming shortened V by 5 bases and J by 4 bases, and 7 bases separated the two germline ends. The CDR3 has 11 residues. Germline V lookup: CDR1 DFQATT, CDR2 SNEGSKA (reference sequence). The CDR3 here is CSASIADTQYF. The CDR3 DNA reads TGCAGTGCTTCAATTGCAGATACGCAGTATTTT.

This chain uses TRBV7-9 with TRBJ1-2; 7 bases agree with TRBD1. Germline CDR1 SEHNR, CDR2 FQNEAQ (reference sequence). CDR3 length: 15 amino acids. The trim removed 8 bases at V and 2 bases at J, leaving 11 bases unmatched. CDR3 sequence: CASRPEPGQNYGYTF. The CDR3 DNA follows: TGTGCCAGCCGACCTGAGCCGGGACAGAACTATGGCTACACCTTC.

The chain is built from TRBV6-1 and TRBJ1-3; D call uncertain. The germline V and J ends were trimmed by 1 base and 0 bases, with 10 bases remaining between them. Germline V gives CDR1 MNHNS, CDR2 SASEGT. This CDR3 contains 16 residues. Here the CDR3 DNA reads TGTGCCAGCAGTGAAGGTACAGTTAACTCTGGAAACACCATATATTTT. Its translation: CASSEGTVNSGNTIYF.

This sequence joins TRBV11-2 and TRBJ1-6; D might be TRBD1 (5 bases). V was trimmed by 4 bases and J by 9 bases, leaving 13 bases between them. The CDR3 runs 14 residues. Germline values: CDR1 SGHAT, CDR2 FQNNGV. CDR3 in amino acids: CASSSQGSGSPLHF. The CDR3 DNA is TGTGCCAGCAGCTCTCAGGGTTCGGGTTCACCCCTCCACTTT.

The chain joins TRBV7-9 to TRBJ1-1; a possible D gene is TRBD1 (6 bases). This CDR3 has 11 amino acids. The germline V gene has CDR1 SEHNR and CDR2 FQNEAQ (reference sequence). V was pared by 3 bases and J by 11 bases, with 10 bases between. The CDR3 nucleotides read TGTGCCAGCAGCTTCCGACAGGAGGCTTTCTTT. Translation: CASSFRQEAFF.